This TCR beta chain was sequenced during a study of T cell responses to AZD1222 COVID-19 vaccine. V gave up 2 bases and J gave up 2 bases, with 13 bases separating them. The CDR3 totals 16 residues. Germline CDR1 and CDR2: MNHEY and SVGAGI. Pooling of second doses given at about 4 or about 12 weeks was done. This clone was recorded only once. Its antigen is undetermined. Points from the study as a whole: There were repertoire samples only from the period after the peak T cell response. At baseline, seropositivity was found in only a handful of AZD1222 recipients. Clonal diversity was possibly underestimated, and white British individuals and females predominated among donors.

Repertoires were generated with immunoSEQ multiplex PCR, while TCRdb's copy carries only in-frame clones and drops some. The sample holds about 140,000 clones, less than 95% seen once. The source is an adult who received the AZD1222 COVID-19 vaccine. This chain links TRBV6-5 with TRBJ1-5; D may be TRBD1 (6 bases). Sequences were derived from peripheral blood, sampled 28 days after the second AZD1222 dose. CDR3 in DNA: TGTGCCAGCAGTTACCTCAGGGGAAAGGGCAATCAGCCCCAGCATTTT. This sequence encodes CASSYLRGKGNQPQHF.